Described below is a single T cell receptor (beta chain) sequence and its context. TCRdb's copy holds only in-frame clones and misses some; the assay was immunoSEQ multiplex PCR. This table has 75,000 to 100,000 clones, around 96% appearing once. This entry comes from a study of cytomegalovirus exposure and HLA in healthy donors. The CDR3 totals 15 residues. Looked up from germline, CDR1 is SGHNT and CDR2 is YENEEA. With 2 bases clipped from V and 7 bases from J, the junction kept 9 bases outside the gene matches. The sample was PBMCs. The receptor's source is a man aged 18 to 30 in good health and CMV-seronegative. The rearrangement uses TRBV11-3 and TRBJ2-7; 9 nucleotides agree with TRBD1. For the CDR3, the DNA is TGTGCCAGCAGCTTATCTGGACAGGGGTTGGGTGAGCAGTACGTC. Translated: CASSLSGQGLGEQYV.